Reported below is one T cell receptor beta chain. This clonotype was seen ten or more times. What antigen it recognizes has not been identified. Base quality data are lacking; no much larger clone is found one base away. The library was generated by PCR. For sequencing, an Illumina HiSeq 2500 was employed. TCR libraries were prepared with molecular barcoding, using unique molecular identifiers to normalize TCRbeta repertoire quantification. Through fastp at Q25 and MiXCR, TCRdb rebuilt clones from the public reads, retaining in-frame beta chains. Each CDR3 protein gets just one entry, which takes the most common genes and DNA from the rows behind it. Here the sample has 500,000 or so distinct CDR3 sequences; approximately 32% occur a single time. 2% to 2.5% of the sample goes to the ten largest clones. The data are from a study of T-cell reconstitution after alpha-beta-depleted transplantation in children (dated by TCRdb to the mid-2010s). With respect to the entire study: T-cell immune reconstitution after TCRalphabeta/CD19-depleted allogeneic hematopoietic cell transplantation in children was quantitatively tracked in the study by means of TCR repertoire profiling.

Including cysteine and phenylalanine, the CDR3 has 15 amino acids. Just the 45-base CDR3 DNA is kept, in frame starting at base 1. CDR1 and CDR2 were assigned from the germline V gene (reference sequence) as DFQATT and SNEGSKA. V is reduced by 1 base and J by 0 bases, leaving a spacing of 10 bases between them. This sequence was found in a human donor who donated a stem cell graft to a child with aplastic anemia. The chain links TRBV20-1 with TRBJ2-1, and the D gene may be TRBD2, 6 bases matching. The input for sequencing was PBMCs from the stem cell graft donor, taken from the stem cell graft. The DNA sequence is TGCAGTGCTAGAGGGAGTAGCGGCTCCTACAATGAGCAGTTCTTC. Translation gives CSARGSSGSYNEQFF.